The 12 T cell receptor beta chains below were found in one sample sequenced in a study of cytomegalovirus exposure and HLA in healthy donors. A multiplex PCR was run with 60 Vbeta primers and 13 Jbeta primers. Libraries were prepared by immunoSEQ multiplex PCR; TCRdb keeps only in-frame clonotypes and omits some of them. The sample includes 150,000 to 200,000 clones, roughly 72% of them seen just once. Specimen: PBMCs. The origin of the receptors is a man aged 40-50 years in good health and CMV-seronegative.

V gene TRBV9 combines with J gene TRBJ2-6, with D perhaps TRBD2 (5 bases). CDR1 is SGDLS and CDR2 is YYNGEE in the germline V gene. The CDR3 is made up of 14 amino acids. The germline V and J ends were trimmed by 3 bases and 4 bases, with 8 bases remaining between them. CDR3: CASSATGGANVLTF. CDR3 bases: TGTGCCAGCAGCGCAACGGGAGGGGCCAACGTCCTGACTTTC.

This sequence joins TRBV7-9 and TRBJ2-7, with 11 positions matching TRBD2. In germline, CDR1 is SEHNR, CDR2 FQNEAQ (reference sequence). V lost 2 bases, J lost 5 bases, and 17 bases stayed unmatched. The CDR3 length is 19 residues. The CDR3 DNA reads as TGTGCCAGCAGCTTACTGAGACTAGCGGGAACAGGGGGAGGGAACGAGCAGTACTTC. Translating it yields CASSLLRLAGTGGGNEQYF.

This clone appeared a single time. V usage is TRBV9 and J usage is TRBJ2-7; D might be TRBD2 (7 bases). The germline V gene has CDR1 SGDLS and CDR2 YYNGEE. The CDR3 loop spans 17 amino acids. V was trimmed by 4 bases and J by 1 base, leaving 21 bases between them. DNA for the CDR3: TGTGCCAGCAGCTCGGGGGGTGCGCTCGGACAGTCCTACGAGCAGTACTTC. It codes for CASSSGGALGQSYEQYF. The full variable domain, rest sourced from reference TRBV9 and TRBJ2-7, is DSGVTQTPKHLITATGQRVTLRCSPRSGDLSVYWYQQSLDQGLQFLIQYYNGEERAKGNILERFSAQQFPDLHSELNLSSLELGDSALYFCASSSGGALGQSYEQYFGPGTRLTVT.

The J gene is TRBJ2-2, the V gene TRBV11-3; D call uncertain. Trimming removed 5 bases from V and 5 bases from J, with 6 bases in between. This CDR3 spans 12 amino acids. Germline V gives CDR1 SGHNT, CDR2 YENEEA. The CDR3 region is CASSMTTGELFF. DNA for the CDR3: TGTGCCAGCAGCATGACTACCGGGGAGCTGTTTTTT.

The CDR3 sequence: CASSLGPGLNTEAFF. In DNA form, the CDR3 reads TGCGCCAGCAGCTTGGGACCGGGACTCAACACTGAAGCTTTCTTT. This chain links TRBV5-1 with TRBJ1-1, with D maybe TRBD1 (5 bases). Germline CDR1 and CDR2: SGHRS and YFSETQ. This CDR3 has 15 residues. The ends were cut back, 0 bases at V and 2 bases at J, with 11 bases in the middle.

The chain links TRBV27 to TRBJ1-2; 10 bases agree with TRBD1. The CDR3 runs 15 residues. V gave up 2 bases and J gave up 4 bases; unmatched junction bases: 4. Germline assignment: CDR1 MNHEY and CDR2 SMNVEV (reference sequence). CDR3 in amino acids: CASSLGTGEAYGYTF. As DNA, the CDR3 is TGTGCCAGCAGTTTAGGGACAGGGGAGGCCTATGGCTACACCTTC.

This clone has just one count. The chain is built from TRBV7-2 and TRBJ2-1, with 12 bases matching TRBD2. CDR1 and CDR2 (germline): SGHTA, FQGNSA. This CDR3 region has 18 residues. J was trimmed by 0 bases and V by 6 bases; bases with no gene match: 9. The CDR3 spells CASRQTSGRPRSYNEQFF. For the CDR3, the DNA is TGTGCCAGCAGACAAACTAGCGGGAGGCCCCGCTCCTACAATGAGCAGTTCTTC.

This chain links TRBV28 with TRBJ2-2; 9 bases are shared with TRBD2. From germline, CDR1 is MDHEN and CDR2 SYDVKM. The length of the CDR3 is 18 residues. V was pared by 2 bases and J by 7 bases, with 14 bases of the junction left unmatched. The CDR3 protein is CASSLTGGLAGSYGELFF. CDR3 nucleotide sequence: TGTGCCAGCAGTTTAACGGGAGGGCTAGCGGGATCATACGGGGAGCTGTTTTTT. The full variable domain, with the rest looked up from reference TRBV28 and TRBJ2-2, is DVKVTQSSRYLVKRTGEKVFLECVQDMDHENMFWYRQDPGLGLRLIYFSYDVKMKEKGDIPEGYSVSREKKERFSLILESASTNQTSMYLCASSLTGGLAGSYGELFFGEGSRLTVL.

The V gene is TRBV29-1, the J gene TRBJ1-1, with D tentatively TRBD1 (6 bases). The CDR3 totals 11 residues. Germline CDR1 SQVTM, CDR2 ANQGSEA. Between the trimmed V and J ends, which lost 2 bases and 11 bases, there was a span of 12 bases. The CDR3 sequence is CSVETGGSAFF. The CDR3 DNA reads TGCAGCGTTGAAACGGGGGGCAGTGCTTTCTTT. The complete variable domain, with remaining parts taken from reference TRBV29-1 and TRBJ1-1, reads SAVISQKPSRDICQRGTSLTIQCQVDSQVTMMFWYRQQPGQSLTLIATANQGSEATYESGFVIDKFPISRPNLTFSTLTVSNMSPEDSSIYLCSVETGGSAFFGQGTRLTVV.

The J gene is TRBJ2-5, the V gene TRBV7-7; TRBD2 agrees at 9 bases. The CDR3 contains 16 residues. V dropped 2 bases and J dropped 2; count of bases not matched to a gene: 6. CDR1 is SSHAT and CDR2 is FNYEAQ in the germline V gene (reference sequence). The CDR3 spells CASSLRSSGVQETQYF. In nucleotides, the CDR3 is TGTGCCAGCAGCTTAAGGTCTAGCGGGGTACAAGAGACCCAGTACTTC. Full variable domain (missing parts from reference TRBV7-7 and TRBJ2-5): GAGVSQSPRYKVTKRGQDVTLRCDPISSHATLYWYQQALGQGPEFLTYFNYEAQPDKSGLPSDRFSAERPEGSISTLTIQRTEQRDSAMYRCASSLRSSGVQETQYFGPGTRLLVL.

CDR3 DNA: TGTGCCAGCAGCAAACAAGAGACCCAGTACTTC. This translates into CASSKQETQYF. The chain links TRBV6-6 to TRBJ2-5; D is undetermined. The CDR3 covers 11 residues. The germline CDR1 and CDR2 sequences are MNHNY and SVGAGI (reference sequence). The ends were cut back, 6 bases at V and 2 bases at J, with 4 bases in the middle.

The chain is built from TRBV2 and TRBJ1-1; maybe TRBD1 (5 bases). V was trimmed by 7 bases and J by 13 bases, leaving 16 bases between them. CDR1 SNHLY and CDR2 FYNNEI come from the germline V gene. The CDR3 extends over 11 amino acids. CDR3 sequence (DNA): TGTGCCAGCATGGGGCGGGGGGTTGGTTTCTTT. Encoded protein: CASMGRGVGFF.